Here is one T cell receptor (beta chain) with its context. Its antigen is unidentified. These data belong to a study of cytomegalovirus exposure and HLA in healthy donors. The study's findings and limits: Most subjects had HLA-A and HLA-B alleles reportedly predicted accurately by TCR beta sequences. Later work showed greater clonal expansion in HLA-associated TCR beta chains than in equally common others.

PCR amplification relied on 60 Vbeta primers (plus 13 Jbeta primers). TCRdb keeps only in-frame clones here, not all; method: immunoSEQ multiplex PCR. The repertoire holds around 200,000 clones, with around 86% as singletons. This CDR3 contains 16 residues. V dropped 1 base and J dropped 8; count of bases not matched to a gene: 12. In germline, CDR1 is SGHVS, CDR2 FQNEAQ. The rearrangement joins TRBV7-8 to TRBJ1-2, with 8 bases lining up with TRBD1. This clonotype originated in a woman under 30 in good health and CMV-seronegative. Sample: PBMCs. In DNA, the CDR3 is TGTGCCAGCAGCTTAGAGGTCGCAGGGGGCGTTGGAGGCTACACCTTC. This gives the protein CASSLEVAGGVGGYTF.